This is a list of T cell receptor beta chains from one sample in a study of blood T cell repertoires in COVID-19. Profiled with immunoSEQ multiplex PCR; TCRdb holds only in-frame clones, not every one. This table holds fewer than 200,000 clones, 70% to 85% found once. Sequencing was performed on peripheral blood. These receptors originate from a human donor in a cohort sampled during active COVID-19. Both conserved end residues are part of each CDR3. Fields, in order: D gene, V gene, J gene, CDR3 DNA, CDR3 protein. A D gene is named only where the DNA matches it firmly.

TRBD1	TRBV7-9	TRBJ1-6	TGTGCCAGCAGCTTAACCGGGACAGGACGTTCACCCCTCCACTTT	CASSLTGTGRSPLHF
NA	TRBV3-1/TRBV3-2	TRBJ1-1	TGTGCCAGCAGCCAAGATGGCGGTCTTAGTACTGAAGCTTTCTTT	CASSQDGGLSTEAFF
TRBD1	TRBV13	TRBJ1-2	TGTGCCAGCAGTCCAGGGGCAGGGGGCGACCGGCTCTATGGCTACACCTTC	CASSPGAGGDRLYGYTF
TRBD2	TRBV7-2	TRBJ2-1	TGTGCCAGCAGCTTTGGTAGCGGGGACAATGAGCAGTTCTTC	CASSFGSGDNEQFF
TRBD1	TRBV20-1	TRBJ1-2	TGCAGTGGGACAGGGGATGGCTACACCTTC	CSGTGDGYTF
TRBD2	TRBV10-2	TRBJ2-5	TGCGCCAGCAGGGGACTAGCGGGGGTGCAAGAGACCCAGTACTTC	CASRGLAGVQETQYF
NA	TRBV4-1	TRBJ2-3	TGCGCCAGCAGCGACTACGGTGGAGATACGCAGTATTTT	CASSDYGGDTQYF
NA	TRBV4-1	TRBJ1-3	TGCGCCAGCAGCCTCGGGGGAGGAAGGGGTTCTGGAAACACCATATATTTT	CASSLGGGRGSGNTIYF
TRBD2	TRBV5-5	TRBJ2-1	TGTGCCAGCAGCCCACTAGCGGGGGACCACAATGAGCAGTTCTTC	CASSPLAGDHNEQFF
TRBD1	TRBV19	TRBJ1-6	TGTGCCAGTAGTGCGACAGGGTTGGGTAATTCACCCCTCCACTTT	CASSATGLGNSPLHF
NA	TRBV4-1	TRBJ2-1	TGCGCCAGCAGCCAACTCGGGGACTACAATGAGCAGTTCTTC	CASSQLGDYNEQFF
TRBD1	TRBV7-9	TRBJ2-7	TGTGCCAGCAGCAAAGGCCCGCTGGGGACAGGCTCCTACGAGCAGTACTTC	CASSKGPLGTGSYEQYF
NA	TRBV6-2/TRBV6-3	TRBJ1-2	TGTGCCAGCAGTTCCAGGGTAAACTATGGCTACACCTTC	CASSSRVNYGYTF
NA	TRBV19	TRBJ2-3	TGTGCCAGTAGTACCTGGACAGAGAGCACAGATACGCAGTATTTT	CASSTWTESTDTQYF
NA	TRBV13	TRBJ1-1	TGTGCCAGCAGCTTAGCAAGACAAGGGGGAGCTTTCTTT	CASSLARQGGAFF
NA	TRBV7-8	TRBJ1-2	TGTGCCAGCAGCCCCCGGTCGGGGATCCCCTATGGCTACACCTTC	CASSPRSGIPYGYTF
TRBD1	TRBV4-1	TRBJ2-7	TGCGCCAGCAGCCAGGTCAACAGGGGCCACGAGCAGTACTTC	CASSQVNRGHEQYF